Following are 20 T cell receptor beta chains from one sample sequenced in a study of T cell repertoires in cytomegalovirus infection. These TCRs are of unknown antigen specificity. TCRdb reanalysed the reads using MiXCR and keeps one entry per CDR3 protein. The sample contains 50,000 or so distinct CDR3 sequences, around 20% of which appear only once. Sequencing used CD8+ T cells from cultured PBMCs, obtained from culture after CMV antigen stimulation. All receptors derive from a human donor in good health (CMV status not recorded). Some clones in this sample may be carry-over from other donors' samples.

The rearrangement links TRBV6-2 or TRBV6-3 to TRBJ2-2; no firm D call. The germline V gene encodes CDR1 MNHEY and CDR2 SVGEGT. V was cut by 2 bases and J by 1 base, with 11 bases left in between. This CDR3 has 16 residues. CDR3 residues: CASSYAPHWNTGELFF. CDR3 nucleotides: TGTGCCAGCAGTTACGCTCCCCACTGGAACACCGGGGAGCTGTTTTTT.

This clonotype was observed a handful of times. The chain has TRBV12-3 or TRBV12-4 and TRBJ1-1, with 7 bases fitting TRBD1. This CDR3 has 14 amino acids. J lost 7 bases, V lost 6 bases, and 11 bases had no gene match. The CDR3 region is CASRGQTPQLEAFF. The CDR3 DNA sequence: TGTGCCAGCAGGGGACAGACTCCCCAACTTGAAGCTTTCTTT.

In its sample, this clonotype was seen a few times. The CDR3 DNA reads TGTGCCAGCAGTAACCTTTACCTGGGGGAGACCCAGTACTTC. It specifies CASSNLYLGETQYF. V usage is TRBV6-5 and J usage is TRBJ2-5; D gene unclear. The CDR3 is 14 amino acids. Per germline, CDR1 MNHEY and CDR2 SVGAGI. Between the trimmed V and J ends, which lost 5 bases and 5 bases, there was a span of 15 bases.

The rearrangement uses TRBV7-8 and TRBJ1-4; D not certain. This CDR3 is built from 18 residues. Germline CDR1 and CDR2: SGHVS and FQNEAQ. V was cut by 7 bases and J by 0 bases, with 21 bases left in between. CDR3 loop: CASTPGRVGKSTNEKLFF. As DNA, the CDR3 is TGTGCCAGCACTCCCGGACGGGTTGGGAAATCAACTAATGAAAAACTGTTTTTT.

This chain connects TRBV7-9 to TRBJ2-1; a possible D gene is TRBD1 (6 bases). Per the germline V gene, CDR1 is SEHNR and CDR2 is FQNEAQ (reference sequence). The CDR3 extends over 15 amino acids. The V end was cut by 5 bases, the J end by 6 bases, with 17 bases between. CDR3 protein: CASSPTGSAGNEQFF. DNA for the CDR3: TGTGCCAGCAGCCCGACAGGCTCGGCAGGCAATGAGCAGTTCTTC.

This clonotype was seen many times. The CDR3 DNA sequence: TGTGCCAGCAGTAGTGGGACAGGGGGCTACAATGAGCAGTTCTTC. Protein sequence: CASSSGTGGYNEQFF. The rearrangement links TRBV27 to TRBJ2-1; 11 nucleotides agree with TRBD1. V dropped 5 bases and J dropped 3; count of bases not matched to a gene: 3. In germline, CDR1 is MNHEY, CDR2 SMNVEV (reference sequence). CDR3 length: 15 amino acids.

This rearrangement joins TRBV7-2 to TRBJ1-1; D gene uncertain. V was shortened by 3 bases and J by 9 bases, with 11 bases between the two germline ends. Germline V gene data show CDR1 as SGHTA and CDR2 as FQGNSA. CDR3 length equals 12 residues. CDR3 residues: CASSFFDAQAFF. In DNA form, the CDR3 reads TGTGCCAGCAGCTTTTTTGATGCTCAAGCTTTCTTT.

In its sample, this clonotype was seen a few times. This chain uses TRBV7-2 with TRBJ2-3; a weak D match, TRBD1 (6 bases). Germline CDR1 and CDR2: SGHTA and FQGNSA. This CDR3 spans 16 amino acids. V was trimmed by 5 bases and J by 7 bases, leaving 22 bases between them. Here the CDR3 reads CASSNHRDGRLNTQYF. CDR3 nucleotide sequence: TGTGCCAGCAGCAACCACAGGGACGGAAGGTTAAATACGCAGTATTTT.

The chain links TRBV7-9 to TRBJ2-7; unclear D gene. CDR1 is SEHNR, CDR2 FQNEAQ, per germline (reference sequence). CDR3 length: 14 amino acids. The ends were cut back, 1 base at V and 1 base at J, with 8 bases in the middle. The DNA of the CDR3 is TGTGCCAGCAGCTTAGTCGGGTCTTCCTACGAGCAGTACTTC. Its protein is CASSLVGSSYEQYF.

This sequence joins TRBV29-1 and TRBJ2-7; TRBD1 matches 7 bases. The trim removed 2 bases at V and 4 bases at J, leaving 8 bases unmatched. Per germline, CDR1 SQVTM and CDR2 ANQGSEA. The CDR3 contains 14 residues. The CDR3 DNA reads TGCAGCGTTGAAATGGCAGGGGGTGGATACGAGCAGTACTTC. Translated: CSVEMAGGGYEQYF.

This clonotype was counted between two and nine times. The chain is built from TRBV4-1 and TRBJ1-1; D is uncertain. The CDR3 sequence is 13 residues long. V dropped 4 bases and J dropped 7 bases, with 13 bases sitting between them. Per germline, CDR1 MGHRA and CDR2 YSYEKL. CDR3 nucleotides: TGCGCCAGCAGCCCCTCCGAGGGCAATGAAGCTTTCTTT. This sequence encodes CASSPSEGNEAFF.

The rearrangement joins TRBV7-2 to TRBJ1-1, with 10 positions matching TRBD1. The germline gives CDR1 SGHTA, CDR2 FQGNSA. The CDR3 is made up of 13 amino acids. J gave up 6 bases and V 5 bases, and 3 bases lay outside the gene matches. The CDR3 sequence: CASSPGTGAEAFF. As DNA, the CDR3 is TGTGCCAGCAGCCCCGGGACAGGGGCTGAAGCTTTCTTT. Using reference TRBV7-2 and TRBJ1-1 for the parts outside the CDR3, the full variable domain is GAGVSQSPSNKVTEKGKDVELRCDPISGHTALYWYRQSLGQGLEFLIYFQGNSAPDKSGLPSDRFSAERTGGSVSTLTIQRTQQEDSAVYLCASSPGTGAEAFFGQGTRLTVV.

This clonotype has a single count. The V call is TRBV19, the J call TRBJ1-1; possibly TRBD1 for D (5 bases). The CDR3 is 17 residues long. In germline, CDR1 is LNHDA, CDR2 SQIVND (reference sequence). V lost 4 bases, J lost 6 bases, and 24 bases lay in between. The CDR3 is CASSRRGNRGRGAEAFF. Here the CDR3 DNA reads TGTGCCAGTAGTAGACGGGGGAATAGGGGCCGAGGAGCTGAAGCTTTCTTT.

This clonotype was seen repeatedly, ten times or more. V is TRBV7-2 and J is TRBJ2-1, with D possibly being TRBD2 (7 bases). CDR1 is SGHTA, CDR2 FQGNSA, per germline. There are 16 residues in the CDR3. V dropped 1 base and J dropped 8 bases, with 18 bases sitting between them. The CDR3 here is CASSLGRGRGGDEQFF. In nucleotides, the CDR3 is TGTGCCAGCAGCTTAGGGCGGGGGAGAGGGGGTGATGAGCAGTTCTTC.

The V gene is TRBV6-1, the J gene TRBJ1-5; TRBD1 matches at 7 bases. The length of the CDR3 is 17 residues. Trimming took 5 bases from V and 2 from J; bases not matched to a gene: 12. The V gene's germline CDR1 is MNHNS and CDR2 SASEGT. The CDR3 coding sequence is TGTGCCAGCAGTCCGACAGGGAGGACGTATCGCAATCAGCCCCAGCATTTT. Encoded protein: CASSPTGRTYRNQPQHF.

This clonotype has ten or more counts. The chain combines TRBV7-8 with TRBJ2-7, with 8 positions matching TRBD2. Looked up from germline, CDR1 is SGHVS and CDR2 is FQNEAQ. Trimming at V came to 2 bases and at J to 10 bases, leaving 4 bases not matched to a gene. The CDR3 covers 12 residues. CDR3 region: CASSLNREGQYF. In DNA form, the CDR3 reads TGTGCCAGCAGCTTAAATCGGGAGGGCCAGTACTTC.

This clonotype was observed a few times. J is TRBJ2-1 and V is TRBV6-2 or TRBV6-3; possible D gene TRBD2, 5 bases. Trimming took off 6 bases at V and 6 bases at J, with 9 bases between the two ends. The CDR3 consists of 12 residues. The V gene's germline CDR1 is MNHEY and CDR2 SVGEGT. The CDR3 region is CASRSGGNEQFF. CDR3 sequence (DNA): TGTGCCAGCAGAAGCGGAGGCAATGAGCAGTTCTTC.

The table lists this clonotype with a few counts. V and J are TRBV6-2 or TRBV6-3 and TRBJ1-2; D gene ambiguous. V lost 3 bases and J 4 bases, leaving 6 bases between the germline ends. Per germline, CDR1 MNHEY and CDR2 SVGEGT. The CDR3 sequence is 12 residues long. The CDR3 sequence is CASSYYSYGYTF. In nucleotides, the CDR3 is TGTGCCAGCAGTTATTACAGCTATGGCTACACCTTC.

This clonotype was counted many times. The CDR3 loop is CASSRTANTEAFF. The CDR3 DNA follows: TGTGCCAGTAGTCGGACAGCGAACACTGAAGCTTTCTTT. J is TRBJ1-1 and V is TRBV19, with a possible D match to TRBD1 (6 bases). Looked up from germline, CDR1 is LNHDA and CDR2 is SQIVND (reference sequence). Trimming took 5 bases from V and 1 from J, leaving 8 bases between them. CDR3 length equals 13 residues.

The chain carries TRBV29-1 and TRBJ2-7; D may be TRBD1 (6 bases). Trimming stripped 2 bases from V and 0 bases from J, with 11 bases between. This CDR3 has 14 residues. Germline assignment: CDR1 SQVTM and CDR2 ANQGSEA. The CDR3 spells CSVEKSGASYEQYF. The CDR3 nucleotides are TGCAGCGTTGAAAAGTCAGGGGCCTCCTACGAGCAGTACTTC.